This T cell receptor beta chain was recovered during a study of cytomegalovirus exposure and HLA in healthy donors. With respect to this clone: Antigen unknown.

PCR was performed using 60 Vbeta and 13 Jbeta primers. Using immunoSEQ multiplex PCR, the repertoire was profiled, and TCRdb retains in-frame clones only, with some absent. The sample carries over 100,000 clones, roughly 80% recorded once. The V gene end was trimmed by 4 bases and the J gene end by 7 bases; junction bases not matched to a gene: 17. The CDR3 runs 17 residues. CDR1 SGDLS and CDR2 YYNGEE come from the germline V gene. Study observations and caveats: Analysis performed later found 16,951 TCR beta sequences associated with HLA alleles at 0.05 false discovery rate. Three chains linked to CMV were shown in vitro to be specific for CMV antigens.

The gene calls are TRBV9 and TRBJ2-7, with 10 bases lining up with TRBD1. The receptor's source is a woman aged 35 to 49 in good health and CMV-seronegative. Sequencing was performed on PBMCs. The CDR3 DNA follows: TGTGCCAGCAGCCACGCCTTAACCGGGACAGGGGTGCGGGAGCAGTACTTC. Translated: CASSHALTGTGVREQYF.